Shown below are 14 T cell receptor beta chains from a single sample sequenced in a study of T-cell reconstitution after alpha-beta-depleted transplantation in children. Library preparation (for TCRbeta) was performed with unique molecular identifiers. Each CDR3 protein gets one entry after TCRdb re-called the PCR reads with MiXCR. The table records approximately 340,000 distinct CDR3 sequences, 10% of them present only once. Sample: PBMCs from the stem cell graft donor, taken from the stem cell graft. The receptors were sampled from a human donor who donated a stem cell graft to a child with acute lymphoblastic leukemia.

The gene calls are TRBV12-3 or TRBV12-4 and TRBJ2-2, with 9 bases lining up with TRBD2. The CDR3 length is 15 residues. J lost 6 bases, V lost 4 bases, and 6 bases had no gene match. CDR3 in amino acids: CASSSRSGRPGELFF. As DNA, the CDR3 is TGTGCCAGCAGTTCCCGTAGCGGGAGACCCGGGGAGCTGTTTTTT.

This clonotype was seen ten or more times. CDR3 nucleotide sequence: TGTGCCAGCAGTCCCGGCGTGTCCTACGAGCAGTACTTC. This gives the protein CASSPGVSYEQYF. This chain links TRBV28 with TRBJ2-7; D is unresolved. Trimming removed 5 bases at V and 1 base at J, with 9 bases between. This CDR3 comprises 13 residues. CDR1 and CDR2 (germline): MDHEN, SYDVKM.

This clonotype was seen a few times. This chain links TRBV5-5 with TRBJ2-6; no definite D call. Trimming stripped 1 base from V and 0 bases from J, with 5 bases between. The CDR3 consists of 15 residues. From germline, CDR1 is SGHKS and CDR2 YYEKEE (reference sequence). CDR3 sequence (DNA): TGTGCCAGCAGCTTGTCCAGCTCTGGGGCCAACGTCCTGACTTTC. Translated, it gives CASSLSSSGANVLTF.

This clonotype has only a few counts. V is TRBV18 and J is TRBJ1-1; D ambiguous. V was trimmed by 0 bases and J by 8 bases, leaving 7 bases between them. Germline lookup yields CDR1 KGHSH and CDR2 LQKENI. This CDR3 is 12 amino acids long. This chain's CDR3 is CASSPPMAEAFF. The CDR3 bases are TGTGCCAGCTCACCACCGATGGCAGAAGCTTTCTTT.

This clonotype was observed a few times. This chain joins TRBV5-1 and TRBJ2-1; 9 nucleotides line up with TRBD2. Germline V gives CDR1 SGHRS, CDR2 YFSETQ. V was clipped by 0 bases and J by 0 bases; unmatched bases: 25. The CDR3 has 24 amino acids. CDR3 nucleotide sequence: TGCGCCAGCAGCTTGGGTAGATTGGGGACTACCGGACTAGCGTCACCTGCCTCCTACAATGAGCAGTTCTTC. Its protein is CASSLGRLGTTGLASPASYNEQFF.

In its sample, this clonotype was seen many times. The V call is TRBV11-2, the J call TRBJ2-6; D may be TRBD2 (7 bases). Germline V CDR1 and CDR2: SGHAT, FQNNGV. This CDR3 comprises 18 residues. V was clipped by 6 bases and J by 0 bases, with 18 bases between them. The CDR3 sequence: CASRAGRGALSGANVLTF. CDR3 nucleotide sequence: TGTGCCAGCAGGGCGGGGAGGGGGGCCCTCTCTGGGGCCAACGTCCTGACTTTC.

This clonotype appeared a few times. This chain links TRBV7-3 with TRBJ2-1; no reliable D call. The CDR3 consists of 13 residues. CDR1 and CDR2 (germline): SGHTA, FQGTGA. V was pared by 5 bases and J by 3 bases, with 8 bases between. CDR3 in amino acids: CASSPIDYNEQFF. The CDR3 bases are TGTGCCAGCAGCCCTATAGACTACAATGAGCAGTTCTTC. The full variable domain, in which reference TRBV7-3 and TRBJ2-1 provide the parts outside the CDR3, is GAGVSQTPSNKVTEKGKYVELRCDPISGHTALYWYRQSLGQGPEFLIYFQGTGAADDSGLPNDRFFAVRPEGSVSTLKIQRTERGDSAVYLCASSPIDYNEQFFGPGTRLTVL.

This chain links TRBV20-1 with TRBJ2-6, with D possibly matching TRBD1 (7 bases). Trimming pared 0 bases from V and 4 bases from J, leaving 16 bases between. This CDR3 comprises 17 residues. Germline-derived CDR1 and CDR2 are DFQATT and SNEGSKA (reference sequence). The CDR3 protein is CSARDRAGGTGANVLTF. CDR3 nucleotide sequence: TGCAGTGCTAGAGATCGGGCAGGGGGGACCGGGGCCAACGTCCTGACTTTC.

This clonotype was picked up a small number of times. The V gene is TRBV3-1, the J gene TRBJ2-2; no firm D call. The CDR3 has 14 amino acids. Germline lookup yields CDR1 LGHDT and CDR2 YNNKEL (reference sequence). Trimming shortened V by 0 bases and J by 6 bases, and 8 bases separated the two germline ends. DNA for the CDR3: TGTGCCAGCAGCCAAGAGATGAGGCCCGGGGAGCTGTTTTTT. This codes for CASSQEMRPGELFF.

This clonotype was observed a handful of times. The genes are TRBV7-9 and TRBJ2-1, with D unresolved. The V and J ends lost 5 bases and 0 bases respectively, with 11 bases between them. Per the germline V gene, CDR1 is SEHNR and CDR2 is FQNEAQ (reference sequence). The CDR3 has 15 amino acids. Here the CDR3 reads CASSPAASSYNEQFF. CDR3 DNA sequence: TGTGCCAGCAGCCCCGCGGCGAGCTCCTACAATGAGCAGTTCTTC. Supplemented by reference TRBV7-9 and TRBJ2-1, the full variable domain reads DTGVSQNPRHKITKRGQNVTFRCDPISEHNRLYWYRQTLGQGPEFLTYFQNEAQLEKSRLLSDRFSAERPKGSFSTLEIQRTEQGDSAMYLCASSPAASSYNEQFFGPGTRLTVL.

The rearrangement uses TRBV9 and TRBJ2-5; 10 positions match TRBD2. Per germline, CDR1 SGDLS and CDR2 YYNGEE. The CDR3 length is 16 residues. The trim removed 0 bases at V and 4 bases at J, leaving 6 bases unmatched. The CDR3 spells CASSVVSSGSRETQYF. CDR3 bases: TGTGCCAGCAGCGTAGTATCTAGCGGGAGCAGAGAGACCCAGTACTTC.

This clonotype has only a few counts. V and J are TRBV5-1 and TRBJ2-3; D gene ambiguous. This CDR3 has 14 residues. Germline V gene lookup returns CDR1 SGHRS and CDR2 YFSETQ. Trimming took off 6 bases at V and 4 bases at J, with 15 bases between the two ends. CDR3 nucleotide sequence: TGCGCCAGCAAGCCTTTTTACTCCGCAGATACGCAGTATTTT. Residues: CASKPFYSADTQYF.

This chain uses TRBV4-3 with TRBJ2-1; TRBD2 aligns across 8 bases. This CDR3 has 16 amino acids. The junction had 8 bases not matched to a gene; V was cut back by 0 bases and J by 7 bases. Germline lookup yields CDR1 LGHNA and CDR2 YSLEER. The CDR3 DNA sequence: TGCGCCAGCAGCCAAGATCAGGTAGCGGGAAGGAATGAGCAGTTCTTC. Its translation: CASSQDQVAGRNEQFF.

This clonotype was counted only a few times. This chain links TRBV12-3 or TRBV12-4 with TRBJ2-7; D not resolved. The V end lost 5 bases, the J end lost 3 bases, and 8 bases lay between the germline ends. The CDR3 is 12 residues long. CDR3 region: CASSPTYYEQYF. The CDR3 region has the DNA TGTGCCAGCAGTCCAACATACTACGAGCAGTACTTC.